Below, 14 T cell receptor beta chains from the same sample are listed, as sequenced in a study of cytomegalovirus exposure and HLA in healthy donors (dated by TCRdb to about 2017). Library prep was done by the immunoSEQ multiplex PCR assay. For the multiplex PCR, a mixture combining 60 forward primers for TCR Vbeta segments and 13 reverse primers for TCR Jbeta segments was used. TCRdb carries this immuneACCESS record with in-frame sequences only. Its versions omit some clonotypes, under half of them owing to an unresolved V gene in the studies checked, with the rest unexplained. This sample is represented by some 120,000 clones; about 70% of them were singletons. The ten largest clones represent roughly 2% of the sample. Material for sequencing was PBMCs. These receptors were obtained from a woman aged 40-49 years in good health and CMV-seropositive.

The rearrangement uses TRBV7-6 and TRBJ2-1, with 12 positions matching TRBD2. This CDR3 comprises 18 residues. The germline CDR1 and CDR2 sequences are SGHVS and FNYEAQ. Losses at the gene ends were 2 bases for V and 5 bases for J; bases not matched to a gene: 10. The CDR3 reads CASSLRASGGAFNNEQFF. For the CDR3, the DNA is TGTGCCAGCAGCTTAAGGGCTAGCGGGGGGGCCTTCAACAATGAGCAGTTCTTC.

The rearrangement links TRBV6-5 to TRBJ1-3; perhaps TRBD1 as D (5 bases). V lost 6 bases, J lost 9 bases, and 12 bases lay in between. The CDR3 spans 12 residues. Germline-derived CDR1 and CDR2 are MNHEY and SVGAGI. CDR3 bases: TGTGCCAGCAGCCGAGACCAGGGCACCATATATTTT. This translates into CASSRDQGTIYF.

V is TRBV29-1 and J is TRBJ2-1, with 11 bases aligning to TRBD2. Germline V gives CDR1 SQVTM, CDR2 ANQGSEA. V was clipped by 7 bases and J by 6 bases; unmatched bases: 8. The CDR3 length is 14 residues. In nucleotides, the CDR3 is TGCAGCGCCCTGGGACTAGCGGCTTTCAATGAGCAGTTCTTC. Its translation is CSALGLAAFNEQFF.

The chain is built from TRBV19 and TRBJ1-5, with D possibly being TRBD1 (5 bases). CDR3 size: 13 residues. CDR1 and CDR2 from the germline V gene are LNHDA and SQIVND (reference sequence). V lost 10 bases and J 2 bases, leaving 12 bases between the germline ends. CDR3 in amino acids: CATRDSGNQPQHF. CDR3 sequence (DNA): TGTGCCACCAGGGATTCGGGCAATCAGCCCCAGCATTTT.

V and J are TRBV7-9 and TRBJ2-7; a possible D gene is TRBD1 (5 bases). Trimming left V 1 base short and J 2 bases short, with 12 bases between. The V gene's germline CDR1 is SEHNR and CDR2 FQNEAQ (reference sequence). The CDR3 runs to 15 residues. This CDR3 reads CASSLVEQGAYEQYF. In DNA, the CDR3 is TGTGCCAGCAGCTTAGTAGAGCAAGGGGCCTACGAGCAGTACTTC.

J is TRBJ2-6 and V is TRBV13, with 8 positions matching TRBD1. The CDR3 consists of 14 residues. In germline, CDR1 is PRHDT, CDR2 FYEKMQ (reference sequence). The V segment lost 5 bases and the J segment 5 bases; nucleotides outside the gene matches: 2. CDR3 nucleotides: TGTGCCAGCAGCCGACAGGGGAGGGCCAACGTCCTGACTTTC. Residues: CASSRQGRANVLTF.

This chain connects TRBV18 to TRBJ2-5; no firm D call. Trimming stripped 3 bases from V and 10 bases from J, with 15 bases between. The CDR3 loop spans 13 amino acids. CDR1 KGHSH and CDR2 LQKENI come from the germline V gene. CDR3 nucleotide sequence: TGTGCCAGCTCACCCCCCACAGAAATGGGCCAGTACTTC. This gives the protein CASSPPTEMGQYF.

This chain links TRBV9 with TRBJ2-5; 7 bases align to TRBD2. Germline V gives CDR1 SGDLS, CDR2 YYNGEE. The CDR3 sequence is 14 residues long. The trim removed 3 bases at V and 3 bases at J, leaving 5 bases unmatched. This CDR3 is CASSGDGTKETQYF. For the CDR3, the DNA is TGTGCCAGCAGCGGCGACGGGACTAAAGAGACCCAGTACTTC.

J is TRBJ2-2 and V is TRBV5-1, with TRBD2 matching over 11 bases. The CDR3 loop spans 14 amino acids. The V gene's germline CDR1 is SGHRS and CDR2 YFSETQ. Trimming took 5 bases from V and 4 from J; bases not matched to a gene: 1. CDR3 in DNA: TGCGCCAGCAGACTAGCGGGAGTCACCGGGGAGCTGTTTTTT. Amino acid sequence: CASRLAGVTGELFF.

The chain joins TRBV18 to TRBJ2-5; 7 bases match TRBD2. Unmatched junction bases numbered 6, after V lost 3 bases and J lost 5 bases. Germline CDR1 and CDR2: KGHSH and LQKENI. The CDR3 consists of 14 residues. This chain's CDR3 is CASSPSGARETQYF. The CDR3 region has the DNA TGTGCCAGCTCACCGAGCGGGGCAAGGGAGACCCAGTACTTC.

The chain carries TRBV4-3 and TRBJ1-2; 8 bases are a match to TRBD1. Germline V gene lookup returns CDR1 LGHNA and CDR2 YSLEER. V lost 0 bases and J lost 8; bases outside the gene matches: 11. CDR3 size: 16 residues. In DNA, the CDR3 is TGCGCCAGCAGCCAAGACCATGGACAGGGAGTATGGGGCTACACCTTC. Translation gives CASSQDHGQGVWGYTF.

The V call is TRBV7-3, the J call TRBJ1-6; maybe TRBD1 (5 bases). The CDR3 length is 14 residues. V was pared by 5 bases and J by 9 bases, with 14 bases between. Germline loops: CDR1 SGHTA, CDR2 FQGTGA. The CDR3 DNA reads as TGTGCCAGCAGCCTGGGGGGAGGTGGTTCACCCCTCCACTTT. Translating gives CASSLGGGGSPLHF.

This chain connects TRBV30 to TRBJ2-7; TRBD2 agrees at 10 bases. The V gene's germline CDR1 is GTSNPN and CDR2 SVGIG (reference sequence). The CDR3 consists of 14 residues. J lost 3 bases, V lost 5 bases, and 7 bases had no gene match. The CDR3 DNA is TGTGCCTGGGCCAGGACTAGCGGATTCTACGAGCAGTACTTC. Translating gives CAWARTSGFYEQYF.

The chain couples TRBV5-4 to TRBJ1-2, with 12 bases aligning to TRBD1. Germline CDR1 SGHNT, CDR2 YYREEE (reference sequence). CDR3 length: 17 residues. V was pared by 1 base and J by 4 bases, with 8 bases of the junction left unmatched. The CDR3 DNA reads as TGTGCCAGCAGCTTGCCGGGACAGGGGGCGCTGGTCTATGGCTACACCTTC. It codes for CASSLPGQGALVYGYTF.